This record looks at one TCR beta chain sequence and its context. The sample holds many counts of this clonotype. It lacks a known antigen. No base quality values were provided; no much bigger clone lies one nucleotide off. The sample originates from a study of neurological immune-mediated disorders (dated by TCRdb to about 2019). Context from the whole study: The study compared peripheral blood TCR-beta repertoires of HTLV-I-associated myelopathy (HAM/TSP) patients, multiple sclerosis patients and healthy controls using UMI-based sequencing. Longitudinal HAM/TSP and healthy donors were sampled at 3 time-points each (about 3-40 month intervals). Alongside PBMC samples, the set of 106 TCR-beta libraries contained longitudinal samples, technical triplicates, and paired CD4+ and CD8+ T-cell subsets that had been sorted. Of the approximately 66 subjects in the cohort, some 14 were HAM/TSP patients, around 35 were multiple sclerosis patients, and some 20 were healthy controls.

General conclusions and limits of the study: Expanded clones from different subjects shared no identical CDR3 amino acid sequences, which suggests that TCR-beta repertoires were private in all groups. TCR clonal expansion was greatest in HAM/TSP patients and smallest in MS patients, who ranked below even healthy controls.

Taken with the paper, the label for time point translates to: longitudinal time-point 1 (baseline). Unsorted PBMC libraries were generated from 2 million PBMCs stored in RNAlater at -80 °C until RNA extraction. PBMCs were separated from peripheral blood using Ficoll-Hypaque density gradient centrifugation and then cryopreserved in liquid nitrogen. cDNA synthesis used template-switch 5'RACE with a primer carrying a 10-nucleotide random unique molecular identifier tagging each TCR transcript. Every sequencing run covered 15-18 subjects and yielded more than 160 million TCR-beta sequences. The RNeasy kit was used to extract total RNA. The KAPA Real-time Library Amplification kit was used to amplify TCR-beta VDJ regions with primers targeting the TCR constant region and the 5'RACE anchor. A first PCR added sample indexes and Illumina adaptors, after which a second PCR increased the library yield. The roughly 650 bp TCR product was size-selected on a 2% E-gel SizeSelection system after Ampure bead purification. Before pooling, library quality was checked on a Bioanalyzer, concentration was measured with Qubit, and libraries were quantified with the Kapa Library Quantification kit. An Illumina HiSeq 2500 sequenced the libraries paired-end 2 x 150 bp. To increase sequence diversity, about 24-32% phiX was spiked into each library pool. The study's own analysis went as follows. The quality-filtered reads were processed with the UMI-based MiGEC pipeline, whose error correction step removed more than 75% of the raw TCR sequences. VDJ genes were aligned to IMGT germline references, and clonotypes were defined by unique CDR3 amino acid sequence plus V-J genes. Clonal expansion, Shannon diversity and CDR3 relatedness were evaluated with VDJtools (CalcPairwiseDistances, ClusterSamples), while phylogenetic trees were built in CLCbio workbench. Expanded clones were defined as having at least 8 unique UMIs, based on coefficient-of-variation modelling across technical triplicates. TCRdb trimmed public reads at Q25 via fastp, called clones via MiXCR and kept in-frame beta chains. Rows with one shared CDR3 protein collapse into an entry with the most common genes and DNA. Clone size and V and J calls follow TCRdb, not the original study. The sample table holds around 71,000 distinct CDR3 sequences, of which roughly 15% were seen once. The ten top clones hold 4.6% of the sample.

The sample was PBMCs. This receptor was identified in a female donor with HTLV-1-associated myelopathy (HAM/TSP).

The CDR3 protein sequence reads: CASSVEVTPWGGFKQFF. The nucleotide sequence is TGTGCCAGCAGCGTAGAAGTCACACCGTGGGGGGGATTTAAGCAGTTCTTC. The chain is assembled from TRBV9 and TRBJ2-1, with TRBD2 identical over 7 junction bases. After removal of 0 bases from V and 11 bases from J, the junction retains 17 bases not matched to a gene. CDR1 SGDLS and CDR2 YYNGEE were looked up in the germline V gene. From the cysteine up to the phenylalanine, the CDR3 has a length of 17 residues. Left in the record is the CDR3 DNA by itself, 51 bases read in frame from the first base.